This T cell receptor (beta chain) came from a study of HIV-infected children after antiretroviral therapy interruption. Study details: Four children interrupted treatment; four stayed on continuous treatment.

RNA-based 3' RACE libraries used unique molecular identifiers. One entry per CDR3 protein results from TCRdb running MiXCR on the 3' RACE reads. The data hold 35,000 to 50,000 distinct CDR3 sequences, with more than 6.5% observed a single time. The treatment: PENTA 11 planned treatment interruption arm or continuous ART arm. CDR3 length: 14 amino acids. Per the germline V gene, CDR1 is MNHEY and CDR2 is SMNVEV (reference sequence). With 3 bases removed from V and 6 bases from J, the gap between germline ends came to 11 bases. The source is a pool of human donors with HIV. The chain combines TRBV27 with TRBJ2-2, with D possibly matching TRBD2 (5 bases). Sequenced here: CD45RA+ CD4+ T cells from PBMCs, pooled from several time points, sampled from a donor given antiretroviral therapy, either interrupted or continuous. Subset of the sample: naive CD4+ CD45RA+ CD45RO- T cells. This CDR3 reads CASSLSSPPGELFF. CDR3 nucleotides: TGTGCCAGCAGTTTGTCTAGCCCCCCCGGGGAGCTGTTTTTT.